This entry describes one T cell receptor beta chain. The CDR3 is 15 amino acids. CDR1 and CDR2 (germline): ENHRY, SYGVKD. Trimming took 9 bases from V and 3 from J; bases not matched to a gene: 12. This sample was included in a study of blood T cell repertoires in COVID-19. Study-wide background: Recovered participants had two consecutive negative NP/OP PCR tests, healthcare professional clearance, or symptom resolution. T cells, B-cell-depleted T cells, or PBMCs supplied cDNA or gDNA. Specimens from acute and convalescent COVID-19 originated in the United States, Italy and Spain.

The protocol was immunoSEQ multiplex PCR, while the TCRdb copy is restricted to in-frame clones and leaves out a portion. The sample lists over 200,000 clones, about 86% occurring once. The participants were between about 18 and 95 years old and came from about two dozen US areas. The source is a woman between 50 and 59 years old in a cohort exposed to, infected with or recovered from COVID-19 (not recorded which). The sequenced sample consisted of PBMCs or T cells enriched from blood (not recorded which). The chain employs TRBV10-3 and TRBJ2-7; 9 nucleotides align to TRBD2. The CDR3: CAIRGGGGAVYEQYF. The CDR3 nucleotides are TGTGCCATAAGGGGAGGCGGGGGGGCCGTCTACGAGCAGTACTTC.